This entry features one TCR beta chain sequence. The V end lost 7 bases, the J end lost 6 bases, and 20 bases lay between the germline ends. Germline V gene sequence: CDR1 SGHRS, CDR2 YFSETQ. The CDR3 has 15 residues. This specimen belongs to a study of blood T cell repertoires in COVID-19. The overall study: Sources were T cells, B-cell-depleted T cells, or PBMCs; the material itself was cDNA or gDNA.

Clones were read by immunoSEQ multiplex PCR, and TCRdb kept only the in-frame ones, dropping some. This sample carries a few hundred thousand clones, around 90% of them seen once, and the ten largest clones take about 7.1%. Sequenced material: peripheral blood. The chain has TRBV5-1 and TRBJ2-1; D is perhaps TRBD1 (5 bases). This TCR was sampled from a woman in her 70s with active or convalescent COVID-19. The CDR3 DNA is TGCGCCAGCCGATTACAGGTCCTCCCGGGCAATGAGCAGTTCTTC. Residues: CASRLQVLPGNEQFF.